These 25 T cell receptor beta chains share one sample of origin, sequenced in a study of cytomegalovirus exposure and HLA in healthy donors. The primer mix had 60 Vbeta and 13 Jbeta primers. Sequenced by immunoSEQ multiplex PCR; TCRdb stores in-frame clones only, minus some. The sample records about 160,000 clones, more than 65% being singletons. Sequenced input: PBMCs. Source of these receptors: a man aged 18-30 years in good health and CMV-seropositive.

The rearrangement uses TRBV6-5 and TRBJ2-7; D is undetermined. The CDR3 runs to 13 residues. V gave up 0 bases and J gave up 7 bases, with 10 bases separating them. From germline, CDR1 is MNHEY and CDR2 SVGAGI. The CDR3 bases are TGTGCCAGCAGTTACTCGAGTACTGGAGAGCAGTACGTC. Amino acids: CASSYSSTGEQYV.

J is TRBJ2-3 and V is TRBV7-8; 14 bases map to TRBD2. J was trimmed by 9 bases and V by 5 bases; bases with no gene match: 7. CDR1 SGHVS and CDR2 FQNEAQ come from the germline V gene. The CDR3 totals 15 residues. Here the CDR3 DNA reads TGTGCCAGCAGCAGCGGGACTAGCGGGAGAGCAACGCAGTATTTT. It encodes CASSSGTSGRATQYF.

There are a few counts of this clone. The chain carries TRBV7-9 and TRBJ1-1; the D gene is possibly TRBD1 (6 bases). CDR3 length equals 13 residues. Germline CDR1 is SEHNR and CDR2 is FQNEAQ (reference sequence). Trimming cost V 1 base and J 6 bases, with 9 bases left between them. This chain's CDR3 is CASSLDQGSEAFF. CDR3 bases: TGTGCCAGCAGCTTAGATCAGGGGTCTGAAGCTTTCTTT.

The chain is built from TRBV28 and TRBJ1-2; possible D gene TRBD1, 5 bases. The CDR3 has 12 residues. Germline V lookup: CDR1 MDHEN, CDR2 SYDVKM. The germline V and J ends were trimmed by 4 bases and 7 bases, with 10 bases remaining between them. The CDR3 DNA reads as TGTGCCAGCAGTTCCAGGGTAGCTGGCTACACCTTC. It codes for CASSSRVAGYTF.

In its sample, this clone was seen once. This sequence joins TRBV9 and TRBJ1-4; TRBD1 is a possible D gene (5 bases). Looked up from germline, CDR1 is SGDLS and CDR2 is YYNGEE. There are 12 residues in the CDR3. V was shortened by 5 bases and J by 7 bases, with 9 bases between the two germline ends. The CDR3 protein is CASSGASEKLFF. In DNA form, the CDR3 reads TGTGCCAGCAGTGGGGCTTCTGAAAAACTGTTTTTT.

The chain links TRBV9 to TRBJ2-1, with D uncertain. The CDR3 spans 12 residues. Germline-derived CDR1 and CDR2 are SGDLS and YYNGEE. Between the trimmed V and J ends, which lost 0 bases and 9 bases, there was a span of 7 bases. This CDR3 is CASSVGGGEQFF. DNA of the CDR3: TGTGCCAGCAGCGTAGGAGGTGGTGAGCAGTTCTTC. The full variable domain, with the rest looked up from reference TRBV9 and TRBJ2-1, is DSGVTQTPKHLITATGQRVTLRCSPRSGDLSVYWYQQSLDQGLQFLIQYYNGEERAKGNILERFSAQQFPDLHSELNLSSLELGDSALYFCASSVGGGEQFFGPGTRLTVL.

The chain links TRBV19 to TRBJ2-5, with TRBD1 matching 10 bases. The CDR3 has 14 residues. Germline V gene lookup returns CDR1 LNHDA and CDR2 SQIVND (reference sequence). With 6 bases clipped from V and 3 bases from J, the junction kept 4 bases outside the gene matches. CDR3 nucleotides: TGTGCCAGTAGCGACAGGGGGCGCGAAGAGACCCAGTACTTC. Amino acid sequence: CASSDRGREETQYF.

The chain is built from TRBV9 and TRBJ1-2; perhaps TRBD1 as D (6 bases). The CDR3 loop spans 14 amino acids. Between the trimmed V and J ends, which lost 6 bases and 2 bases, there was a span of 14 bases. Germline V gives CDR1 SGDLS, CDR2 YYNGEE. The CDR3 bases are TGTGCCAGCACTCTCGGACAGTCGAACTATGGCTACACCTTC. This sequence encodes CASTLGQSNYGYTF.

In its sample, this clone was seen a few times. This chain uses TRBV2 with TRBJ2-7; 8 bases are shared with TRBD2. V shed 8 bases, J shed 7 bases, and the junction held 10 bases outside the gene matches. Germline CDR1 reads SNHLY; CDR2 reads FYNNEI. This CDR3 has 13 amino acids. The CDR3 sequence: CASGGGLVEEQYV. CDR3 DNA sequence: TGTGCCAGCGGCGGGGGACTAGTTGAAGAGCAGTACGTC.

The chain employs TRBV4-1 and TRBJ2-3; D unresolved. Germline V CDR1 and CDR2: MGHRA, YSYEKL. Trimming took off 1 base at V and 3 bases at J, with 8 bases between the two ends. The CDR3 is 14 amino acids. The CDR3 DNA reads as TGCGCCAGCAGCCAAGGGTTGAGAACAGATACGCAGTATTTT. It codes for CASSQGLRTDTQYF.

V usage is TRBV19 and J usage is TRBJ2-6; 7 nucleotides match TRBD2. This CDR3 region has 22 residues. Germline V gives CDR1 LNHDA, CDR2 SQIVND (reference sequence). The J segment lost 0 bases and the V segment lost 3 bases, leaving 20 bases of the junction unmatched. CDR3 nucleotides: TGTGCCAGTAGTATCGGGCGACTAGCACTCAGACAAGCTTCCTCTGGGGCCAACGTCCTGACTTTC. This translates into CASSIGRLALRQASSGANVLTF.

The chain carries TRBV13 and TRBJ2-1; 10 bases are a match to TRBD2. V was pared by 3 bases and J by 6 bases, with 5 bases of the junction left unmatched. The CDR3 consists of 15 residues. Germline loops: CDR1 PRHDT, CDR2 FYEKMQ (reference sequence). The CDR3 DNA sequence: TGTGCCAGCAGCTTTAGGGCTAGCGGGGGCAATGAGCAGTTCTTC. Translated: CASSFRASGGNEQFF.

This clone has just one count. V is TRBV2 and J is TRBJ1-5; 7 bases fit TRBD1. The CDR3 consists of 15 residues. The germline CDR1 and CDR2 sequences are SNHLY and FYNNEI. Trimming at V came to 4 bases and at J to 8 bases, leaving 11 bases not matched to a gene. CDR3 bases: TGTGCCAGCAGTGGGGCAGGGGGAAGAGGAGAGCCCCAGCATTTT. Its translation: CASSGAGGRGEPQHF.

For the CDR3, the DNA is TGTGCCAGCAGCCTTGAGGCCAGTTGGACAGATACGCAGTATTTT. The encoded protein is CASSLEASWTDTQYF. The V gene is TRBV7-8, the J gene TRBJ2-3; no firm D call. The CDR3 totals 15 residues. CDR1 and CDR2 (germline): SGHVS, FQNEAQ. V was cut by 5 bases and J by 3 bases, with 15 bases left in between.

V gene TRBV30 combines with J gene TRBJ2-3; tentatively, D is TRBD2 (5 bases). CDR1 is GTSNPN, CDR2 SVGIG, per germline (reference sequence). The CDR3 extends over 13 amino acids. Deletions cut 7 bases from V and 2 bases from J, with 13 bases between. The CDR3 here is CASDAGYTDTQYF. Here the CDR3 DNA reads TGTGCCTCCGACGCGGGCTACACAGATACGCAGTATTTT.

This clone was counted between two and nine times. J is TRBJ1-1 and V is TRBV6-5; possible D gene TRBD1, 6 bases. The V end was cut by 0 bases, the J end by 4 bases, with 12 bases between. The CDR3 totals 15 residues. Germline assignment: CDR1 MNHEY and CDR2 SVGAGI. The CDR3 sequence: CASSYSKGGGTEAFF. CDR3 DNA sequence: TGTGCCAGCAGTTACTCGAAGGGGGGGGGCACTGAAGCTTTCTTT.

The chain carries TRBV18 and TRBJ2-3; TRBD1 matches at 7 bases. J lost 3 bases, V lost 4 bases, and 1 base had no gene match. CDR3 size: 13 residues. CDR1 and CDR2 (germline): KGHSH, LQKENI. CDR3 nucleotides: TGTGCCAGCTCACGGGACAGTACAGATACGCAGTATTTT. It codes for CASSRDSTDTQYF.

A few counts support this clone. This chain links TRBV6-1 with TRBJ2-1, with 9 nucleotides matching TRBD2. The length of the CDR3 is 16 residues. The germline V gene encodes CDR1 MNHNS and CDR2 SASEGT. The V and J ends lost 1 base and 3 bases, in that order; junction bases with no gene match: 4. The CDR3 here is CASSEVGLALYNEQFF. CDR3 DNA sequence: TGTGCCAGCAGTGAAGTGGGACTAGCCCTCTACAATGAGCAGTTCTTC.

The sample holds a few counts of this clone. This CDR3 reads CASSRGRGSTDTQYF. CDR3 nucleotides: TGTGCCAGCAGTCGTGGCAGGGGGAGCACAGATACGCAGTATTTT. This chain connects TRBV11-3 to TRBJ2-3, with 7 nucleotides matching TRBD1. CDR1 SGHNT and CDR2 YENEEA come from the germline V gene. Unmatched junction bases numbered 6, after V lost 6 bases and J lost 0 bases. CDR3 size: 15 residues.

CDR3 loop: CASSEFRTGGYTF. The CDR3 DNA sequence: TGCGCCAGCAGTGAGTTCAGGACAGGAGGCTACACCTTC. This chain uses TRBV10-1 with TRBJ1-2, with 7 bases that match TRBD1. The V gene's germline CDR1 is WNHNN and CDR2 SYGVQD (reference sequence). With 1 base clipped from V and 8 bases from J, the junction kept 4 bases outside the gene matches. There are 13 residues in the CDR3.

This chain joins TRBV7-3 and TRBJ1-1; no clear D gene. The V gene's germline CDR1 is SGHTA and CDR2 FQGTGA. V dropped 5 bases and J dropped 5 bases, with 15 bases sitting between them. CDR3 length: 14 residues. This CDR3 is CASSQYEVGTEAFF. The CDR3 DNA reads TGTGCCAGCAGCCAGTATGAAGTCGGGACTGAAGCTTTCTTT.

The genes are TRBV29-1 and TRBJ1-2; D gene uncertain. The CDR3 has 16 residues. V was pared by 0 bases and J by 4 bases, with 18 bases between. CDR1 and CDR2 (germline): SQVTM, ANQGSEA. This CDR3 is CSVEDLSDWNSYGYTF. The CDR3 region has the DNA TGCAGCGTTGAAGATCTGTCGGATTGGAACAGCTATGGCTACACCTTC.

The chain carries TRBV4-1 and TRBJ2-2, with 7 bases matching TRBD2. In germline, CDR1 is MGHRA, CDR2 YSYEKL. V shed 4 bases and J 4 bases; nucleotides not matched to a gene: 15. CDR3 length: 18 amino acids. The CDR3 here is CASSPGGLASGGTGELFF. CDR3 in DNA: TGCGCCAGCAGCCCGGGGGGACTCGCGTCCGGGGGCACCGGGGAGCTGTTTTTT.

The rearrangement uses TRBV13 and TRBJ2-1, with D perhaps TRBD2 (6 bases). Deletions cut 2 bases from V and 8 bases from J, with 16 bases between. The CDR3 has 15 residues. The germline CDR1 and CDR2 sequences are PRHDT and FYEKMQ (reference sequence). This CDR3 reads CASSLKRVSDYEQFF. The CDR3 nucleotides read TGTGCCAGCAGCTTAAAGCGGGTCTCGGACTATGAGCAGTTCTTC.

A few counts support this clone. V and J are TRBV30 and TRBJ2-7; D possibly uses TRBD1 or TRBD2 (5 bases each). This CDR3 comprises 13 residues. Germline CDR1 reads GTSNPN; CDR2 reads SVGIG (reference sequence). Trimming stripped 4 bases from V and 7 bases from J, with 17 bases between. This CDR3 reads CAWTRDGRREQYV. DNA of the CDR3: TGTGCCTGGACCCGGGACGGGCGTCGGGAGCAGTACGTC.